The entry below describes one T cell receptor (beta chain). Its antigen is not identified. This record belongs to a study of CD8 T cell repertoires and HIV-1 epitope variants. Study-wide context: Epitopes were three Gag families plus Nef HW9 and YT9. Separate from the cultures, 1M uncultured T cells served as baseline. Enriched T cells were co-cultured with equal numbers of autologous T cell-negative antigen-presenting cells.

The assay was immunoSEQ multiplex PCR, and TCRdb's table has in-frame clones only and misses some. This sample has under 100,000 clones; more than 65% occur once, and the top ten carry approximately 24%. Study observations and caveats: Four to six clonotypes recognized Nef KF9, one HW9, none TAALDMSHF.

The CDR3 contains 15 residues. Germline assignment: CDR1 SGHDN and CDR2 FVKESK. Trimming cost V 1 base and J 0 bases, with 7 bases left between them. The V call is TRBV14, the J call TRBJ2-1, with D perhaps matching TRBD1 or TRBD2 (5 bases each). Sequenced: uncultured baseline CD8+ T cells from peripheral blood mononuclear cells (PBMCs). The source is a male donor with HIV. The CDR3 loop is CASSQGGVSYNEQFF. The DNA for the CDR3 is TGTGCCAGCAGCCAAGGAGGGGTCTCCTACAATGAGCAGTTCTTC.